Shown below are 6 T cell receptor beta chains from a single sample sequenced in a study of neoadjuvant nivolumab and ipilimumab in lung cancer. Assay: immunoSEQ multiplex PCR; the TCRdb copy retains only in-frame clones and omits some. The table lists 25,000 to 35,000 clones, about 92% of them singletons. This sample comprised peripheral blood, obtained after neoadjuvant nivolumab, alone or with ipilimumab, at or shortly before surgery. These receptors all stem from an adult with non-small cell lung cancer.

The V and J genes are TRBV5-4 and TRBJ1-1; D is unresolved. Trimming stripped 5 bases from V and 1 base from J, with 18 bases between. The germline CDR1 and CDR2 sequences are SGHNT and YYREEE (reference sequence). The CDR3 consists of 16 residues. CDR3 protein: CASRRPNESPNTEAFF. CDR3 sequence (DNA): TGTGCCAGCAGGCGTCCGAATGAGAGCCCGAACACTGAAGCTTTCTTT.

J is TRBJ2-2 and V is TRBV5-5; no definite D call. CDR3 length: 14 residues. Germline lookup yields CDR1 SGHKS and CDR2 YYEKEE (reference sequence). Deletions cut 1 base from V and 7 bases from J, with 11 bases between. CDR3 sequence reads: CASSLNTPRGELFF. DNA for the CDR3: TGTGCCAGCAGCTTGAACACCCCTCGCGGGGAGCTGTTTTTT.

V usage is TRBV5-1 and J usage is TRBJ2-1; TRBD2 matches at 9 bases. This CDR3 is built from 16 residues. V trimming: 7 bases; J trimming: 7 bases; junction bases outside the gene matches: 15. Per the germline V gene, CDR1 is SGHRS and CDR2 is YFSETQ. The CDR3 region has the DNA TGCGCCAGCCGGCCACCTGGTAGCGGGAGACTGAATGAGCAGTTCTTC. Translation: CASRPPGSGRLNEQFF.

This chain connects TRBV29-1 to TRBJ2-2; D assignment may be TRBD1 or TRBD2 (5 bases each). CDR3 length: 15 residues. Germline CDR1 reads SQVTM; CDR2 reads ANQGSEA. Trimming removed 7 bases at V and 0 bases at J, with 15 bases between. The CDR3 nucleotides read TGCAGCGCCCTCGGGGCAACCCCGAACACCGGGGAGCTGTTTTTT. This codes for CSALGATPNTGELFF.

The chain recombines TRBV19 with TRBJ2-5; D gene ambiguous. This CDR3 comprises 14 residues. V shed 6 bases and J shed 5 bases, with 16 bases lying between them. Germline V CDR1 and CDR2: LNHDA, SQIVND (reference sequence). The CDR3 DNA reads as TGTGCCAGTAGGCTAAGTGTGCTATCGGAGACCCAGTACTTC. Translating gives CASRLSVLSETQYF. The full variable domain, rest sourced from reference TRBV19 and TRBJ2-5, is DGGITQSPKYLFRKEGQNVTLSCEQNLNHDAMYWYRQDPGQGLRLIYYSQIVNDFQKGDIAEGYSVSREKKESFPLTVTSAQKNPTAFYLCASRLSVLSETQYFGPGTRLLVL.

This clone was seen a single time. Written as DNA, the CDR3 is TGTGCCAGCAGCTTAAAACCCAGGGGGTACAATGAGCAGTTCTTC. Protein product: CASSLKPRGYNEQFF. The chain links TRBV11-1 to TRBJ2-1, with 7 bases that match TRBD1. V gave up 2 bases and J gave up 4 bases; unmatched junction bases: 5. Germline V gene sequence: CDR1 SGHAT, CDR2 FQDESV (reference sequence). This CDR3 is built from 15 residues. Full variable domain (rest looked up from reference TRBV11-1 and TRBJ2-1): EAEVAQSPRYKITEKSQAVAFWCDPISGHATLYWYRQILGQGPELLVQFQDESVVDDSQLPKDRFSAERLKGVDSTLKIQPAELGDSAMYLCASSLKPRGYNEQFFGPGTRLTVL.